The 23 T cell receptor beta chains listed next were all sequenced from one sample in a study of blood T cell repertoires in COVID-19. Using immunoSEQ multiplex PCR, the repertoire was profiled, and TCRdb retains in-frame clones only, with some absent. This sample has about 230,000 clones, with around 90% found just once. Material: peripheral blood. These receptors all stem from a young woman who had recovered from COVID-19.

The V call is TRBV7-2, the J call TRBJ2-1, with TRBD2 matching over 15 bases. This CDR3 is built from 17 residues. Trimming at V came to 5 bases and at J to 10 bases, leaving 12 bases not matched to a gene. CDR1 and CDR2 (germline): SGHTA, FQGNSA. This chain's CDR3 is CASSPRGLAGGFGEQFF. The CDR3 DNA reads TGTGCCAGCAGCCCCCGGGGACTAGCGGGAGGTTTTGGGGAGCAGTTCTTC.

The V gene is TRBV13, the J gene TRBJ2-7; a possible D gene is TRBD2 (5 bases). The CDR3 has 16 amino acids. Germline V CDR1 and CDR2: PRHDT, FYEKMQ (reference sequence). V was clipped by 0 bases and J by 0 bases, with 12 bases between them. The CDR3 loop reads CASSLGGEGRSYEQYF. The DNA of the CDR3 is TGTGCCAGCAGCTTAGGAGGCGAGGGTCGCTCCTACGAGCAGTACTTC.

J is TRBJ2-7 and V is TRBV19; D gene ambiguous. Germline CDR1 LNHDA, CDR2 SQIVND (reference sequence). The CDR3 runs 13 residues. The V gene lost 4 bases and the J gene lost 4 bases, with 11 bases spanning the gap. CDR3 in amino acids: CASSTAPSYEQYF. DNA for the CDR3: TGTGCCAGTAGTACCGCCCCCAGTTACGAGCAGTACTTC.

This clone was recorded only once. The chain links TRBV6-6 to TRBJ2-1; 14 bases fit TRBD2. The CDR3 is 19 amino acids. V gave up 5 bases and J gave up 0 bases; unmatched junction bases: 9. The germline V gene has CDR1 MNHNY and CDR2 SVGAGI (reference sequence). The CDR3 spells CASSPGLAGARSSYNEQFF. The DNA of the CDR3 is TGTGCCAGCAGTCCGGGACTAGCGGGAGCGCGTAGCTCCTACAATGAGCAGTTCTTC.

The chain has TRBV19 and TRBJ2-7; D unresolved. Trimming removed 1 base from V and 3 bases from J, with 13 bases in between. The CDR3 totals 15 residues. Germline lookup yields CDR1 LNHDA and CDR2 SQIVND (reference sequence). The CDR3 reads CASSIGASLFYEQYF. CDR3 nucleotides: TGTGCCAGTAGTATAGGCGCGTCTCTCTTCTACGAGCAGTACTTC.

The gene calls are TRBV6-1 and TRBJ1-2, with no clear D. The CDR3 is 14 residues long. V shed 2 bases and J shed 8 bases, with 15 bases lying between them. The germline V gene encodes CDR1 MNHNS and CDR2 SASEGT. The CDR3 loop is CASSERVTRGGYTF. The CDR3 DNA is TGTGCCAGCAGTGAAAGGGTGACAAGAGGGGGCTACACCTTC.

The chain joins TRBV7-8 to TRBJ2-1, with 9 bases lining up with TRBD2. The J segment lost 8 bases and the V segment lost 1 base, leaving 15 bases of the junction unmatched. This CDR3 has 18 amino acids. CDR1 and CDR2 (germline): SGHVS, FQNEAQ. The CDR3 nucleotides read TGTGCCAGCAGCTTAGACGGGGAGCGCGGGAGGGCCAGGGATGAGCAGTTCTTC. This encodes CASSLDGERGRARDEQFF.

This chain uses TRBV29-1 with TRBJ1-5; TRBD1 is a possible D gene (5 bases). The CDR3 consists of 13 residues. CDR1 is SQVTM, CDR2 ANQGSEA, per germline. V was trimmed by 4 bases and J by 2 bases, leaving 9 bases between them. For the CDR3, the DNA is TGCAGCGTTGGGGAACAGGGCAATCAGCCCCAGCATTTT. Translation: CSVGEQGNQPQHF.

The genes are TRBV5-6 and TRBJ1-5; 8 bases match TRBD1. Trimming cost V 0 bases and J 6 bases; bases outside gene matches: 5. Germline loops: CDR1 SGHDT, CDR2 YYEEEE. The CDR3 spans 15 residues. CDR3 nucleotides: TGTGCCAGCAGCTTGGCCGACAGGGGACTTCAGCCCCAGCATTTT. This sequence encodes CASSLADRGLQPQHF.

The chain uses TRBV4-2 and TRBJ2-5, with TRBD2 matching 11 bases. This CDR3 comprises 16 residues. Losses at the gene ends were 1 base for V and 5 bases for J; bases not matched to a gene: 6. Germline-derived CDR1 and CDR2 are LGHNA and YNFKEQ. CDR3 in DNA: TGTGCCAGCAGCCAAGTACTAGCGGGAGTAGGGGAGACCCAGTACTTC. Translated: CASSQVLAGVGETQYF.

This chain connects TRBV29-1 to TRBJ1-3, with a tentative D call TRBD1 (6 bases). CDR3 length: 14 residues. Germline CDR1 is SQVTM and CDR2 is ANQGSEA. V was cut by 6 bases and J by 2 bases, with 14 bases left in between. The CDR3 DNA is TGCAGCGTGGGGAACAGGGATCCTGGAAACACCATATATTTT. It codes for CSVGNRDPGNTIYF.

This clone was counted only a few times. The chain employs TRBV7-2 and TRBJ2-1, with D perhaps TRBD1 (5 bases). V dropped 2 bases and J dropped 12 bases, with 8 bases sitting between them. Germline V gene lookup returns CDR1 SGHTA and CDR2 FQGNSA. This CDR3 spans 11 amino acids. CDR3 amino acids: CASSLSQGQFF. CDR3 DNA: TGTGCCAGCAGCTTAAGTCAGGGGCAGTTCTTC.

The rearrangement uses TRBV5-4 and TRBJ2-1; D is perhaps TRBD2 (6 bases). Deletions cut 1 base from V and 2 bases from J, with 13 bases between. CDR3 size: 16 residues. From germline, CDR1 is SGHNT and CDR2 YYREEE (reference sequence). DNA of the CDR3: TGTGCCAGCAGCTTGAACACGGGAGTGGCCTACAATGAGCAGTTCTTC. This sequence encodes CASSLNTGVAYNEQFF. Combining the CDR3 with reference TRBV5-4 and TRBJ2-1 gives the whole variable domain ETGVTQSPTHLIKTRGQQVTLRCSSQSGHNTVSWYQQALGQGPQFIFQYYREEENGRGNFPPRFSGLQFPNYSSELNVNALELDDSALYLCASSLNTGVAYNEQFFGPGTRLTVL.

About this clone: Other DNA variants within this sample encode the same CDR3. The J gene is TRBJ1-1, the V gene TRBV5-6, with a weak D call TRBD1 (5 bases). V was shortened by 0 bases and J by 8 bases, with 8 bases between the two germline ends. CDR3 length equals 12 residues. Germline-derived CDR1 and CDR2 are SGHDT and YYEEEE. The CDR3 protein is CASSLGRGEAFF. The CDR3 DNA reads TGTGCCAGCAGCTTGGGACGGGGGGAAGCTTTCTTT. Based on the CDR3 plus reference TRBV5-6 and TRBJ1-1, the full variable domain is DAGVTQSPTHLIKTRGQQVTLRCSPKSGHDTVSWYQQALGQGPQFIFQYYEEEERQRGNFPDRFSGHQFPNYSSELNVNALLLGDSALYLCASSLGRGEAFFGQGTRLTVV.

The J gene is TRBJ2-1, the V gene TRBV5-5, with 12 bases lining up with TRBD2. This CDR3 has 15 residues. CDR1 and CDR2 (germline): SGHKS, YYEKEE (reference sequence). V gave up 4 bases and J gave up 9 bases; unmatched junction bases: 8. CDR3 sequence: CASSGLAGGVSEQFF. The CDR3 DNA reads as TGTGCCAGCAGCGGGCTAGCGGGAGGGGTCTCTGAGCAGTTCTTC.

V and J are TRBV5-1 and TRBJ2-2; 7 bases are a match to TRBD2. Germline V lookup: CDR1 SGHRS, CDR2 YFSETQ. The CDR3 runs 14 residues. J was trimmed by 5 bases and V by 6 bases; bases with no gene match: 7. CDR3 amino acids: CASNTDGGTGELFF. The CDR3 coding sequence is TGCGCCAGCAATACGGACGGGGGGACCGGGGAGCTGTTTTTT.

This sequence joins TRBV5-5 and TRBJ2-7; weak D call: TRBD1 (5 bases). V lost 0 bases to trimming and J lost 1 base, with 11 bases between them. There are 15 residues in the CDR3. Per germline, CDR1 SGHKS and CDR2 YYEKEE (reference sequence). The CDR3, as DNA: TGTGCCAGCAGCTTGGCCGCGACAGTTTCCTACGAGCAGTACTTC. It is translated as CASSLAATVSYEQYF.

This CDR3 reads CASSPRGRSGNTIYF. Here the CDR3 DNA reads TGTGCCAGCAGCCCCAGGGGGAGATCCGGAAACACCATATATTTT. The chain uses TRBV9 and TRBJ1-3; TRBD1 agrees at 7 bases. V trimming: 4 bases; J trimming: 4 bases; junction bases outside the gene matches: 8. The CDR3 is 15 amino acids. Per the germline V gene, CDR1 is SGDLS and CDR2 is YYNGEE.

The V gene is TRBV6-2 or TRBV6-3, the J gene TRBJ1-1; 7 nucleotides agree with TRBD1. The CDR3 has 16 amino acids. Germline CDR1 is MNHEY and CDR2 is SVGEGT. V was pared by 5 bases and J by 6 bases, with 15 bases of the junction left unmatched. In DNA form, the CDR3 reads TGTGCCAGCAGTCTAGAACCCCTCGCAGGGACAGCTGAAGCTTTCTTT. It codes for CASSLEPLAGTAEAFF.

V gene TRBV7-2 combines with J gene TRBJ1-2; 10 bases are shared with TRBD1. The CDR3 is 20 residues long. Germline V gene lookup returns CDR1 SGHTA and CDR2 FQGNSA. The V segment lost 0 bases and the J segment 2 bases; nucleotides outside the gene matches: 15. The CDR3 DNA follows: TGTGCCAGCAGCTTAGCGTACCGAGTCTGGGACAGGGGCCCAAACTATGGCTACACCTTC. This translates into CASSLAYRVWDRGPNYGYTF.

This chain links TRBV6-5 with TRBJ1-6; 7 bases match TRBD1. From germline, CDR1 is MNHEY and CDR2 SVGAGI. Trimming removed 2 bases from V and 10 bases from J; junction bases left unmatched: 8. The CDR3 has 15 amino acids. Written as DNA, the CDR3 is TGTGCCAGCAGTTACAAGACAGGGATGAGGTCACCCCTCCACTTT. It specifies CASSYKTGMRSPLHF.

This chain uses TRBV9 with TRBJ1-1; D is unresolved. The germline CDR1 and CDR2 sequences are SGDLS and YYNGEE. The V gene lost 0 bases and the J gene lost 0 bases, with 9 bases spanning the gap. The CDR3 covers 15 residues. The CDR3 DNA reads as TGTGCCAGCAGCGTAGCCGAGAGCATGAACACTGAAGCTTTCTTT. Translating gives CASSVAESMNTEAFF.

The CDR3 loop reads CASSPGQYNTEAFF. In DNA form, the CDR3 reads TGTGCCAGCAGTCCAGGACAGTATAACACTGAAGCTTTCTTT. The genes are TRBV28 and TRBJ1-1, with a weak D call TRBD1 (6 bases). Trimming cost V 5 bases and J 2 bases, with 12 bases left between them. The CDR3 length is 14 residues. Germline V CDR1 and CDR2: MDHEN, SYDVKM.